A selection of T cell receptor beta chains follows, all from one sample in a study of cytomegalovirus exposure and HLA in healthy donors. The repertoire was sequenced with immunoSEQ multiplex PCR; TCRdb's copy has only in-frame clones and lacks some. The repertoire holds 130,000 to 150,000 clones, with roughly three quarters as singletons. The sequencing input was PBMCs. These receptor sequences come from a woman aged 40 to 55 in good health and CMV-seronegative. Both conserved end residues are part of each CDR3.

v_gene	j_gene	CDR3aa
TRBV21-1	TRBJ2-3	CASSDTRAGRTNYPSTDTQYF
TRBV27	TRBJ1-5	CASSLGPTGSNQPQHF
TRBV28	TRBJ1-5	CASSLPGDNQPQHF
TRBV5-1	TRBJ2-7	CASSLDGVGFYEQYF
TRBV28	TRBJ1-5	CASNRSGRGGQPQHF
TRBV25-1	TRBJ1-1	CASSDMNTEAFF
TRBV4-2	TRBJ2-7	CASSQEQTYEQYF
TRBV9	TRBJ2-1	CASSARSASGNEQFF
TRBV7-9	TRBJ2-2	CASSLGSWAGAGELFF
TRBV7-9	TRBJ2-7	CSSSPITGWTLVSYEQYF
TRBV6-5	TRBJ1-5	CASSYSWGEENQPQHF
TRBV9	TRBJ1-1	CASSWSVNTEAFF
TRBV7-9	TRBJ2-7	CASSFTIWDRGDEQYF
TRBV5-1	TRBJ1-1	CASSMGGQGWTEAFF
TRBV7-2	TRBJ2-7	CASSLLPSSYEQYF
TRBV5-4	TRBJ2-1	CASSWVTSGIHNEQFF
TRBV10-3	TRBJ2-5	CAITGAIGETQYF
TRBV6-5	TRBJ1-3	CASRTTGPGNTIYF
TRBV6-1	TRBJ1-3	CGVRTGNGNTIYF
TRBV14	TRBJ2-3	CASSLRDSRDTQYF
TRBV7-9	TRBJ2-5	CASSRTVQETQYF
TRBV29-1	TRBJ2-5	CSVGQETQYF
TRBV27	TRBJ2-1	CASTPDRGSYNEQFF
TRBV5-4	TRBJ2-1	CASSLTLDTVGLNEQFF
TRBV2	TRBJ1-5	CASTDRVSHQPQHF
TRBV5-4	TRBJ2-5	CASSLSAGEAETQYF
TRBV2	TRBJ1-2	CASSEGQGDGYTF
TRBV5-1	TRBJ2-5	CASSLAAGGLYGETQYF
TRBV19	TRBJ1-5	CASSHGQIQPQHF
TRBV12-5	TRBJ2-3	CASGQGSTDTQYF
TRBV10-1	TRBJ2-7	CASSAGTYEQYF
TRBV9	TRBJ2-3	CASSVVAGGPTDTQYF
TRBV19	TRBJ1-2	CASSIPQGRGYTF
TRBV10-3	TRBJ2-1	CAISESTRREVRNEQFF
TRBV29-1	TRBJ1-2	CSVGYRQGDGYTF
TRBV4-1	TRBJ2-3	CASSRTSGSTDTQYF
TRBV7-2	TRBJ2-1	CASSLANPGQIFGRQFF
TRBV6-6	TRBJ2-7	CASSSMGRGIYEQYF
TRBV5-4	TRBJ1-1	CASRSGTSNTEAFF
TRBV7-9	TRBJ1-1	CASSSGRDTEAFF
TRBV29-1	TRBJ2-2	CSVISDRPSGGGLGELFF
TRBV16	TRBJ1-1	CASSPLRSQNTEAFF
TRBV27	TRBJ1-1	CASSADSREAFF
TRBV12-5	TRBJ2-7	CASGLVKGGPVALDEQYF
TRBV18	TRBJ2-7	CASSPGQGVSYEQYF
TRBV5-4	TRBJ1-2	CASSSLLGQGNYGYTF
TRBV30	TRBJ1-1	CAWNNRAANTEAFF
TRBV7-6	TRBJ2-1	CASSSGLAGGPERDEQFF
TRBV5-1	TRBJ2-1	CASSSTSGRPGYNEQFF
TRBV29-1	TRBJ2-1	CSVKRERSMSYNEQFF
TRBV5-1	TRBJ2-2	CASSLPGELFF
TRBV6-1	TRBJ1-5	CASSVGGGQPQHF
TRBV5-1	TRBJ2-5	CASSSGLGGETQYF
TRBV27	TRBJ2-1	CASSLTGLDEQFF
TRBV30	TRBJ1-2	CAWIQGMVYGYTF
TRBV6-5	TRBJ1-1	CASSYVGLGEAFF
TRBV16	TRBJ1-5	CAIGGGDDQPQHF
TRBV7-9	TRBJ1-2	CASSPGQGLIWYGYTF
TRBV28	TRBJ1-2	CASSVSGVGGYTF